This T cell receptor (beta chain) was captured in a study of shared clonotypes between healthy human individuals. Overall study findings and caveats: On the whole, naive subsets had larger estimated richness than memory subsets had.

The deep-level immunoSEQ assay was used. Clones were sequenced by immunoSEQ multiplex PCR, and TCRdb holds only the in-frame ones, with some missing. The data contain over a million clones, around 97% of them singletons. This clone appeared once. Antigen unknown. Sequencing was done on a sample of naive CD4+ T cells sorted from blood. Subset given: CD45RA+ positively selected. The TCR sequence derives from a young man in good health.

This chain's CDR3 is CASSVEAGPYTEAFF. As DNA, the CDR3 is TGTGCCAGCAGCGTAGAAGCCGGCCCCTACACTGAAGCTTTCTTT. The chain carries TRBV9 and TRBJ1-1; D gene ambiguous. The V gene lost 0 bases and the J gene lost 3 bases, with 12 bases spanning the gap. There are 15 residues in the CDR3. Germline CDR1 is SGDLS and CDR2 is YYNGEE.